The clone carrying this T cell receptor (beta chain) was recorded at least ten times. Its antigen remains unidentified. CDR3 regions of TCR beta were amplified from RNA transcripts. First-round RT-PCR used HTBI primers; second-round multiplex PCR followed. TCRdb re-called the multiplex PCR reads with MiXCR, one entry per CDR3 protein. Of about 640,000 distinct CDR3 sequences listed, over 40% were seen once; the top ten hold 3% to 3.5%. The sample originates from a study of Graves' ophthalmopathy and Graves' hyperthyroidism. Study conclusions and caveats: A 13-signature model separated ophthalmopathy from stable hyperthyroidism, reaching 85% to 90% sensitivity and roughly 82% specificity cross-validated.

The trim removed 2 bases at V and 3 bases at J, leaving 4 bases unmatched. The CDR3 has 15 residues. Ophthalmopathy-affected donors exhibited moderate-to-severe activity, CAS ≥3, NOSPECS ≥4, and duration under 3 months. Other autoimmune diseases, uncontrolled infections, pregnancy and lactation each led to patient exclusion. Patients were diagnosed from clinical symptoms, serum thyroxine, TRAb, thyroid ultrasound and orbital computed tomography. This TCR came from an adult man with Graves' ophthalmopathy. V is TRBV12-3 or TRBV12-4 and J is TRBJ1-5, with 7 bases aligning to TRBD1. Material: peripheral blood. Here the CDR3 DNA reads TGTGCCAGCAGTTTATACAGGGGCCCCAATCAGCCCCAGCATTTT. This gives the protein CASSLYRGPNQPQHF.